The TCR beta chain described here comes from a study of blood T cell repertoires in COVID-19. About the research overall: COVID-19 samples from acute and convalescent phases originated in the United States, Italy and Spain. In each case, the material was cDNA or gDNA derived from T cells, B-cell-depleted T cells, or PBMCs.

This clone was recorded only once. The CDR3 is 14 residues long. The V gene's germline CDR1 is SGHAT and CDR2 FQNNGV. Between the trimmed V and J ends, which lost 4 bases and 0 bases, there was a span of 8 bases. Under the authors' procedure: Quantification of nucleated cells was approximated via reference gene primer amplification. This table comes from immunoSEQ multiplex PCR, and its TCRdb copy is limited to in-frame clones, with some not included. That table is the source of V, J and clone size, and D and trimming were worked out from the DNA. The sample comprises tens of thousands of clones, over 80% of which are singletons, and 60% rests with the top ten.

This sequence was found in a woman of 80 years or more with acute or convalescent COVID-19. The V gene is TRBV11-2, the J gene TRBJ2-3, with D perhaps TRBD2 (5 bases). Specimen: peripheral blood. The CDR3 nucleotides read TGTGCCAGCAGCTCCTTAGCGAGCACAGATACGCAGTATTTT. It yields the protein CASSSLASTDTQYF. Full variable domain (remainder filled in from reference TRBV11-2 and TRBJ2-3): EAGVAQSPRYKIIEKRQSVAFWCNPISGHATLYWYQQILGQGPKLLIQFQNNGVVDDSQLPKDRFSAERLKGVDSTLKIQPAKLEDSAVYLCASSSLASTDTQYFGPGTRLTVL.